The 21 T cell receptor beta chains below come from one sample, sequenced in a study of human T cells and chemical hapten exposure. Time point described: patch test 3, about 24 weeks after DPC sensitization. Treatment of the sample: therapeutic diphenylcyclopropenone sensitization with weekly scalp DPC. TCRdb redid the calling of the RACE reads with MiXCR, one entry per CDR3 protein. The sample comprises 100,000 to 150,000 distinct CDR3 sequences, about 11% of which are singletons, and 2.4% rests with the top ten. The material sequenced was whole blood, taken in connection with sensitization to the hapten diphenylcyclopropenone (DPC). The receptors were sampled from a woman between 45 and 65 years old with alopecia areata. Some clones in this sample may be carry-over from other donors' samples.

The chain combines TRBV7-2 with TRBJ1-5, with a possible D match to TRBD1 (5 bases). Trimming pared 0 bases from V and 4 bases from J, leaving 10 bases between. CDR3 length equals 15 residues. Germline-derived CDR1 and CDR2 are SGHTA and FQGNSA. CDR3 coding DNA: TGTGCCAGCAGCTTAGCCGGGGCAGTTAATCAGCCCCAGCATTTT. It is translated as CASSLAGAVNQPQHF.

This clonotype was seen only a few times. The CDR3 DNA sequence: TGTGCCAGCAGCCAAGATAAAGGGAGGAATGGCTACACCTTC. This translates into CASSQDKGRNGYTF. The genes are TRBV3-1 and TRBJ1-2; D call uncertain. V was shortened by 0 bases and J by 6 bases, with 11 bases between the two germline ends. Germline lookup yields CDR1 LGHDT and CDR2 YNNKEL (reference sequence). CDR3 length equals 14 residues.

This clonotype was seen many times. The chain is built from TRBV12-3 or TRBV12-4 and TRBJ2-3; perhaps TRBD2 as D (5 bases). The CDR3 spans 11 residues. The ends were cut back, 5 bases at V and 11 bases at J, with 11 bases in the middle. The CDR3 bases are TGTGCCAGCAGTCCCGGACGGGAGCAGTATTTT. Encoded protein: CASSPGREQYF.

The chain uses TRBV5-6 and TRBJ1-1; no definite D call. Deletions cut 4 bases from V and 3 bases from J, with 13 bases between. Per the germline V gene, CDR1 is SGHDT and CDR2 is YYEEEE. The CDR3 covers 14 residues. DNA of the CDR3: TGTGCCAGCAGCGCGGTTCCGAGAGACACTGAAGCTTTCTTT. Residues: CASSAVPRDTEAFF.

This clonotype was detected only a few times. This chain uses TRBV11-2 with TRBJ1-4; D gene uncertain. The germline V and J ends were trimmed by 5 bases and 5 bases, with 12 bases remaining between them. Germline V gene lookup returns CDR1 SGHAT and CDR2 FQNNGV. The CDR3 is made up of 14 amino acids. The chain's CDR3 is CASSAGRWNEKLFF. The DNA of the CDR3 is TGTGCCAGCAGCGCCGGACGATGGAATGAAAAACTGTTTTTT.

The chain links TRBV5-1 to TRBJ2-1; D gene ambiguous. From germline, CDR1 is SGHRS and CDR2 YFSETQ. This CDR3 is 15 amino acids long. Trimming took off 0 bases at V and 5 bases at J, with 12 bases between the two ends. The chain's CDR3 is CASSLVKAYNNEQFF. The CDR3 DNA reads TGCGCCAGCAGCTTGGTTAAGGCCTACAACAATGAGCAGTTCTTC.

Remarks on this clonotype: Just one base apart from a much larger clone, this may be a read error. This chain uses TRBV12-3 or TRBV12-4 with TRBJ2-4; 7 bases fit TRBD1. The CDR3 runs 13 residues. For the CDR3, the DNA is TGTGCCAGCAGTCCGGGACAGAAAAAAATTCAGTACTTC. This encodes CASSPGQKKIQYF.

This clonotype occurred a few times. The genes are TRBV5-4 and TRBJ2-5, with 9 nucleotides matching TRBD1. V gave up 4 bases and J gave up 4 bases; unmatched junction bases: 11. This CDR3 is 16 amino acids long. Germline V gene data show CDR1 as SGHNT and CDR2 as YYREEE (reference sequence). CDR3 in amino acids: CASSKPGQGSTETQYF. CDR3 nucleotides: TGTGCCAGCAGCAAGCCGGGACAGGGATCGACAGAGACCCAGTACTTC. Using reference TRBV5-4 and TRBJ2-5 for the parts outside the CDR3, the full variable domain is ETGVTQSPTHLIKTRGQQVTLRCSSQSGHNTVSWYQQALGQGPQFIFQYYREEENGRGNFPPRFSGLQFPNYSSELNVNALELDDSALYLCASSKPGQGSTETQYFGPGTRLLVL.

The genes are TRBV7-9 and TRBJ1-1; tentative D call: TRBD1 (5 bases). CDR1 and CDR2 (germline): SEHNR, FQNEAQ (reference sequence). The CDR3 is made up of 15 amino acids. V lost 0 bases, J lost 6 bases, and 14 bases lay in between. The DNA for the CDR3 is TGTGCCAGCAGCTTAGCGCGCAGGGCGGCTTCTGAAGCTTTCTTT. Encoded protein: CASSLARRAASEAFF.

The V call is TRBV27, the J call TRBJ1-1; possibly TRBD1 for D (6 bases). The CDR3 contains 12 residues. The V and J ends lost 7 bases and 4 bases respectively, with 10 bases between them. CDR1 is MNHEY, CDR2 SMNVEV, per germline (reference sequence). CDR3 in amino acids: CASKEGGTEAFF. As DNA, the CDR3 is TGTGCCAGCAAGGAAGGGGGCACTGAAGCTTTCTTT.

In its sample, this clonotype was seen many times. CDR3 nucleotide sequence: TGTGCCAGCAGCTTCGGGGTCGGGGAGCAGTTCTTC. It is translated as CASSFGVGEQFF. The J gene is TRBJ2-1, the V gene TRBV7-3, with D possibly TRBD2 on 5 matching bases. The CDR3 has 12 amino acids. Per germline, CDR1 SGHTA and CDR2 FQGTGA. V dropped 3 bases and J dropped 10 bases, with 10 bases sitting between them.

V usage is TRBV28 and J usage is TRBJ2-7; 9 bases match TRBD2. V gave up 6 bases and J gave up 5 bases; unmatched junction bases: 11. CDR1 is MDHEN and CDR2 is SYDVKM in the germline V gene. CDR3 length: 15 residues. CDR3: CASRPNSGSNHEQYF. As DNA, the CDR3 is TGTGCCAGCAGACCCAATAGCGGGAGTAACCACGAGCAGTACTTC.

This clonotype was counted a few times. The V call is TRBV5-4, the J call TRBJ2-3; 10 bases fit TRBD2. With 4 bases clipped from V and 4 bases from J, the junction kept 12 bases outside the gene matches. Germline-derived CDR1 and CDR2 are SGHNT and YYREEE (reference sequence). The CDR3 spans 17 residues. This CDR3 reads CASSRDGRAGGADTQYF. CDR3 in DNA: TGTGCCAGCAGCCGTGATGGGCGAGCGGGAGGGGCAGATACGCAGTATTTT.

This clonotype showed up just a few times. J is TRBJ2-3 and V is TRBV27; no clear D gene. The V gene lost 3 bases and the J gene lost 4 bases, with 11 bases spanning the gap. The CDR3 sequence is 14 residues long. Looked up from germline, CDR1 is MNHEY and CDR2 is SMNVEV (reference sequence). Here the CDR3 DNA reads TGTGCCAGCAGTTTGATCTACGGTCCAGATACGCAGTATTTT. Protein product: CASSLIYGPDTQYF.

The CDR3 bases are TGTGCCAGCAGTGAATATGGATGGGGCGCAGATACGCAGTATTTT. This encodes CASSEYGWGADTQYF. The V gene is TRBV25-1, the J gene TRBJ2-3; tentatively, D is TRBD1 (5 bases). Germline V gene lookup returns CDR1 MGHDK and CDR2 SYGVNS. With 0 bases removed from V and 4 bases from J, the gap between germline ends came to 11 bases. CDR3 length: 15 residues.

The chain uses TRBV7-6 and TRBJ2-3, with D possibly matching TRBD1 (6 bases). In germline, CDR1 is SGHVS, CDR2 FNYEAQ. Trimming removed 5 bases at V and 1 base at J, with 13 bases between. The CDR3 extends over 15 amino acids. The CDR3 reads CASSHKGVGTDTQYF. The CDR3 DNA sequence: TGTGCCAGCAGCCATAAGGGGGTGGGCACAGATACGCAGTATTTT.

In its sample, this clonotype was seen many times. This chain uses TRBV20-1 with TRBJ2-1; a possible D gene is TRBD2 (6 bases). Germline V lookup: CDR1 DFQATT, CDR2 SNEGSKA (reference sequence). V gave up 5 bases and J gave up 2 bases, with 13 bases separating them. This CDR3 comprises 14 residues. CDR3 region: CSAPGSLTYNEQFF. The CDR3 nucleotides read TGCAGTGCTCCCGGGAGCCTCACCTACAATGAGCAGTTCTTC.

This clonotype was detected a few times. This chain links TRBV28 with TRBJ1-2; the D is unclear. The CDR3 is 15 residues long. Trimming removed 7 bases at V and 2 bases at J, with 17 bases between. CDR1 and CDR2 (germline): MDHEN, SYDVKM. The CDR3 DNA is TGTGCCAGCACCACCCCAAGCGCCTTAAACTATGGCTACACCTTC. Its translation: CASTTPSALNYGYTF.

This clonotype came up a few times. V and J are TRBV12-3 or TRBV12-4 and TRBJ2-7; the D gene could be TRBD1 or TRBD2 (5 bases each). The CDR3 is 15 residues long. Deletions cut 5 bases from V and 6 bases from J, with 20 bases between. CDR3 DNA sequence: TGTGCCAGCAGTCGGAGCGGTAGGGGCCCCCGCGAGCAGTACTTC. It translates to CASSRSGRGPREQYF.

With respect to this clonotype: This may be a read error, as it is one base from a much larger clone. CDR3 amino acids: CASSDLNTEAFF. As DNA, the CDR3 is TGTGCCAGCAGTGATTTGAACACTGAAGCTTTCTTT. The gene calls are TRBV5-4 and TRBJ1-1; D is uncertain. CDR1 SGHNT and CDR2 YYREEE come from the germline V gene (reference sequence). V lost 5 bases to trimming and J lost 0 bases, with 5 bases between them. The CDR3 has 12 amino acids.

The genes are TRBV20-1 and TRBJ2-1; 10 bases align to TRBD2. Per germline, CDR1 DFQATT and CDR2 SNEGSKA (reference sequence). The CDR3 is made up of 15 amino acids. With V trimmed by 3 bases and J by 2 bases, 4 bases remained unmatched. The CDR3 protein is CSASRLAGAYNEQFF. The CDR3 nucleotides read TGCAGTGCTAGCCGTCTAGCGGGGGCCTACAATGAGCAGTTCTTC.